The T cell receptor (beta chain) described here comes from a study of T cells in localized non-small cell lung cancer. Germline-derived CDR1 and CDR2 are GTSNPN and SVGIG (reference sequence). With 4 bases clipped from V and 8 bases from J, the junction kept 8 bases outside the gene matches. CDR3 size: 13 residues. Profiled with immunoSEQ multiplex PCR; TCRdb holds only in-frame clones, not every one. The sample holds roughly 900 clones, about 24% seen once. The sample here was lung tumor tissue, taken before any cancer treatment. The V gene is TRBV30, the J gene TRBJ1-2, with 9 positions matching TRBD1. This receptor was taken from a woman aged 40 to 75 with stage I squamous cell lung carcinoma. CDR3 bases: TGTGCCTGGACCCCGGGACAGGGAAGGGGCTACACCTTC. Translated, it gives CAWTPGQGRGYTF.